Shown below are 10 T cell receptor beta chains from a single sample sequenced in a study of cytomegalovirus exposure and HLA in healthy donors. In the PCR, 60 Vbeta and 13 Jbeta primers were used. Assay: immunoSEQ multiplex PCR; the TCRdb copy retains only in-frame clones and omits some. Here the sample spans over 95,000 clones, just under 75% being singletons. Specimen: PBMCs. The receptor set was obtained from a human donor in good health.

This rearrangement joins TRBV18 to TRBJ2-2, with D uncertain. The V gene lost 1 base and the J gene lost 1 base, with 7 bases spanning the gap. The CDR3 spans 15 residues. CDR1 is KGHSH, CDR2 LQKENI, per germline. The chain's CDR3 is CASSPQYGNTGELFF. The CDR3 DNA follows: TGTGCCAGCTCACCACAGTACGGGAACACCGGGGAGCTGTTTTTT.

This clone was picked up one time. The V call is TRBV28, the J call TRBJ2-4; 10 nucleotides line up with TRBD2. The junction had 5 bases not matched to a gene; V was cut back by 4 bases and J by 2 bases. The CDR3 loop spans 16 amino acids. CDR1 is MDHEN, CDR2 SYDVKM, per germline. The CDR3 DNA reads as TGTGCCAGCAGTTCCCTAGCGGGAGCTCCCAAAAACATTCAGTACTTC. It is translated as CASSSLAGAPKNIQYF.

The gene calls are TRBV6-5 and TRBJ2-2; TRBD2 is a possible D gene (6 bases). V lost 7 bases, J lost 7 bases, and 16 bases lay in between. CDR3 length: 14 amino acids. Per the germline V gene, CDR1 is MNHEY and CDR2 is SVGAGI. CDR3 sequence: CASTRWAGLGELFF. CDR3 DNA: TGTGCCAGCACTCGGTGGGCGGGGCTCGGGGAGCTGTTTTTT.

This clone occurred a few times. The V call is TRBV6-5, the J call TRBJ2-7; D is perhaps TRBD2 (6 bases). This CDR3 has 12 residues. Germline lookup yields CDR1 MNHEY and CDR2 SVGAGI. Trimming took off 5 bases at V and 7 bases at J, with 12 bases between the two ends. The CDR3 spells CASSLLGGEQYF. DNA for the CDR3: TGTGCCAGCAGTCTACTAGGAGGGGAGCAGTACTTC.

V and J are TRBV27 and TRBJ2-7, with 8 bases identical to TRBD1. The CDR3 has 14 residues. The germline CDR1 and CDR2 sequences are MNHEY and SMNVEV (reference sequence). V was clipped by 3 bases and J by 6 bases; unmatched bases: 7. CDR3 amino acids: CASSFIQGAGEQYF. The CDR3 DNA reads TGTGCCAGCAGTTTCATCCAGGGGGCCGGCGAGCAGTACTTC.

The rearrangement joins TRBV9 to TRBJ1-1; 7 bases map to TRBD1. Germline CDR1 is SGDLS and CDR2 is YYNGEE. V lost 3 bases, J lost 1 base, and 6 bases stayed unmatched. This CDR3 region has 15 residues. The CDR3 loop reads CASSETTGRNTEAFF. DNA of the CDR3: TGTGCCAGCAGCGAAACGACAGGGAGGAACACTGAAGCTTTCTTT.

This chain connects TRBV9 to TRBJ1-2; 7 nucleotides align to TRBD1. Germline V CDR1 and CDR2: SGDLS, YYNGEE. This CDR3 region has 14 residues. Trimming took 3 bases from V and 0 from J; bases not matched to a gene: 2. The CDR3 loop is CASSATGTNYGYTF. The CDR3 bases are TGTGCCAGCAGCGCGACAGGGACTAACTATGGCTACACCTTC.

This clone was detected a few times. The V and J genes are TRBV11-3 and TRBJ1-1, with TRBD1 as a possible D gene (6 bases). Trimming pared 2 bases from V and 1 base from J, leaving 20 bases between. The CDR3 extends over 18 amino acids. Germline V CDR1 and CDR2: SGHNT, YENEEA. The CDR3 nucleotides read TGTGCCAGCAGCTTAACACAGGGTTTGGATTTCAGGAACACTGAAGCTTTCTTT. Amino acid sequence: CASSLTQGLDFRNTEAFF.

The V gene is TRBV28, the J gene TRBJ2-7; 10 bases agree with TRBD2. There are 17 residues in the CDR3. V shed 4 bases and J 1 base; nucleotides not matched to a gene: 10. The germline V gene has CDR1 MDHEN and CDR2 SYDVKM. The CDR3 loop reads CASSSPGSGRVSYEQYF. CDR3 nucleotides: TGTGCCAGCAGTTCCCCCGGGAGCGGGAGGGTATCCTACGAGCAGTACTTC.

This chain connects TRBV5-8 to TRBJ1-5; unclear D gene. The CDR3 contains 13 residues. Trimming shortened V by 4 bases and J by 3 bases, and 8 bases separated the two germline ends. CDR1 and CDR2 (germline): SGHTS, YDEGEE. In nucleotides, the CDR3 is TGTGCCAGCAGCCCGGGGAACAATCAGCCCCAGCATTTT. Protein: CASSPGNNQPQHF.